Presented here are 25 T cell receptor beta chains from one specimen sequenced in a study of cytotoxic CD8 clonotypes in ibrutinib-treated CLL. Libraries were prepared by immunoSEQ multiplex PCR; TCRdb keeps only in-frame clonotypes and omits some of them. The sample holds 15,000 to 20,000 clones, around two thirds seen once. Here the sequenced sample was PBMCs, taken after 12 months of ibrutinib treatment. The origin of the receptors is a human donor with chronic lymphocytic leukemia.

V and J are TRBV7-2 and TRBJ2-7, with 7 bases lining up with TRBD2. The trim removed 4 bases at V and 6 bases at J, leaving 9 bases unmatched. Germline V gene data show CDR1 as SGHTA and CDR2 as FQGNSA. The length of the CDR3 is 14 residues. CDR3: CASSSGGSGREQYF. The CDR3 nucleotides read TGTGCCAGCAGCTCGGGAGGCTCGGGGCGCGAGCAGTACTTC.

This chain links TRBV28 with TRBJ1-4, with unresolved D. The CDR3 sequence is 15 residues long. The V end was cut by 2 bases, the J end by 5 bases, with 12 bases between. Germline values: CDR1 MDHEN, CDR2 SYDVKM. CDR3 bases: TGTGCCAGCAGTTTAATGTCGAATCAAAATGAAAAACTGTTTTTT. Its protein is CASSLMSNQNEKLFF.

The rearrangement uses TRBV5-1 and TRBJ1-1; D may be TRBD1 (6 bases). Germline assignment: CDR1 SGHRS and CDR2 YFSETQ. The CDR3 is made up of 15 amino acids. Trimming removed 5 bases at V and 3 bases at J, with 17 bases between. The chain's CDR3 is CASRQQTGRDTEAFF. Written as DNA, the CDR3 is TGCGCCAGCAGACAGCAGACAGGTCGGGACACTGAAGCTTTCTTT.

This clone has more than one count but fewer than ten. The gene calls are TRBV19 and TRBJ1-5, with D unclear. The length of the CDR3 is 14 residues. CDR1 and CDR2 from the germline V gene are LNHDA and SQIVND (reference sequence). V lost 3 bases and J lost 1, with 7 bases in between. CDR3 sequence reads: CASSMAGSNQPQHF. CDR3 sequence (DNA): TGTGCCAGTAGTATGGCGGGGAGCAATCAGCCCCAGCATTTT.

The chain is built from TRBV5-4 and TRBJ2-2; D gene ambiguous. CDR1 and CDR2 (germline): SGHNT, YYREEE (reference sequence). V lost 4 bases, J lost 1 base, and 8 bases lay in between. The CDR3 has 14 amino acids. Here the CDR3 DNA reads TGTGCCAGCAGCCCCGACCAGAACACCGGGGAGCTGTTTTTT. Translated, it gives CASSPDQNTGELFF.

Sample share makes this clone medium-sized. The chain's CDR3 is CASSVETSNEQFF. CDR3 coding DNA: TGTGCCAGCAGCGTTGAGACTAGCAATGAGCAGTTCTTC. The V gene is TRBV9, the J gene TRBJ2-1; TRBD2 is a possible D gene (6 bases). This CDR3 region has 13 residues. The germline V gene has CDR1 SGDLS and CDR2 YYNGEE. Trimming removed 2 bases at V and 6 bases at J, with 9 bases between.

The J gene is TRBJ2-1, the V gene TRBV6-1; D is unclear. V shed 7 bases and J shed 6 bases, with 10 bases lying between them. The CDR3 covers 12 residues. CDR1 is MNHNS and CDR2 is SASEGT in the germline V gene. The CDR3 here is CASNFGINEQFF. CDR3 sequence (DNA): TGTGCCAGCAATTTTGGGATCAATGAGCAGTTCTTC.

The chain recombines TRBV7-8 with TRBJ2-1; 8 nucleotides align to TRBD2. V trimming: 4 bases; J trimming: 9 bases; junction bases outside the gene matches: 11. The CDR3 contains 15 residues. The germline gives CDR1 SGHVS, CDR2 FQNEAQ. CDR3 loop: CASSSGTRTASEQFF. The CDR3 coding sequence is TGTGCCAGCAGCTCCGGGACTAGAACTGCAAGTGAGCAGTTCTTC. The full variable domain, in which reference TRBV7-8 and TRBJ2-1 provide the parts outside the CDR3, is GAGVSQSPRYKVAKRGQDVALRCDPISGHVSLFWYQQALGQGPEFLTYFQNEAQLDKSGLPSDRFFAERPEGSVSTLKIQRTQQEDSAVYLCASSSGTRTASEQFFGPGTRLTVL.

The chain has TRBV5-1 and TRBJ2-1, with no clear D. The CDR3 length is 11 residues. V lost 2 bases to trimming and J lost 8 bases, with 5 bases between them. Germline values: CDR1 SGHRS, CDR2 YFSETQ. In DNA, the CDR3 is TGCGCCAGCAGCTTCACGGATGAGCAGTTCTTC. It translates to CASSFTDEQFF. The whole variable domain, remainder taken from reference TRBV5-1 and TRBJ2-1, is KAGVTQTPRYLIKTRGQQVTLSCSPISGHRSVSWYQQTPGQGLQFLFEYFSETQRNKGNFPGRFSGRQFSNSRSEMNVSTLELGDSALYLCASSFTDEQFFGPGTRLTVL.

The J gene is TRBJ2-7, the V gene TRBV4-2; TRBD2 matches at 10 bases. CDR3 size: 14 residues. CDR1 is LGHNA and CDR2 is YNFKEQ in the germline V gene. V shed 3 bases, J shed 5 bases, and the junction held 4 bases outside the gene matches. The DNA of the CDR3 is TGTGCCAGCAGCCAGGGCCTAGCGGGAGACGAGCAGTACTTC. Protein sequence: CASSQGLAGDEQYF.

The chain uses TRBV7-9 and TRBJ2-7; D gene unclear. V was pared by 3 bases and J by 3 bases, with 9 bases between. Germline V gives CDR1 SEHNR, CDR2 FQNEAQ (reference sequence). This CDR3 is built from 13 residues. CDR3 coding DNA: TGTGCCAGCAGCTTGCCAGGAGTCTACGAGCAGTACTTC. Amino acid sequence: CASSLPGVYEQYF.

V usage is TRBV18 and J usage is TRBJ1-1; 9 bases match TRBD1. The J segment lost 3 bases and the V segment lost 6 bases, leaving 2 bases of the junction unmatched. The CDR3 has 13 residues. Germline V gene data show CDR1 as KGHSH and CDR2 as LQKENI. The CDR3 loop is CASSGQGYTEAFF. The CDR3 nucleotides read TGTGCCAGCTCGGGACAGGGATACACTGAAGCTTTCTTT.

This rearrangement joins TRBV19 to TRBJ2-6; no firm D call. V was cut by 4 bases and J by 1 base, with 8 bases left in between. From germline, CDR1 is LNHDA and CDR2 SQIVND (reference sequence). The CDR3 consists of 15 residues. The CDR3 protein is CASSNQRSGANVLTF. The CDR3 coding sequence is TGTGCCAGTAGTAATCAGAGGTCTGGGGCCAACGTCCTGACTTTC.

This rearrangement joins TRBV2 to TRBJ2-7; no clear D. The CDR3 has 11 amino acids. The germline gives CDR1 SNHLY, CDR2 FYNNEI. V lost 1 base and J lost 3, with 1 base in between. CDR3 loop: CASSEVYEQYF. CDR3 DNA sequence: TGTGCCAGCAGTGAAGTCTACGAGCAGTACTTC.

The chain joins TRBV5-5 to TRBJ1-1, with D unresolved. The CDR3 sequence is 14 residues long. Per germline, CDR1 SGHKS and CDR2 YYEKEE (reference sequence). The V end was cut by 0 bases, the J end by 1 base, with 7 bases between. CDR3 sequence reads: CASSLVSGNTEAFF. CDR3 DNA sequence: TGTGCCAGCAGCTTGGTGTCAGGGAACACTGAAGCTTTCTTT. The full variable domain, its missing parts supplied by reference TRBV5-5 and TRBJ1-1, is DAGVTQSPTHLIKTRGQQVTLRCSPISGHKSVSWYQQVLGQGPQFIFQYYEKEERGRGNFPDRFSARQFPNYSSELNVNALLLGDSALYLCASSLVSGNTEAFFGQGTRLTVV.

This rearrangement joins TRBV11-2 to TRBJ2-6; tentatively, D is TRBD2 (5 bases). Looked up from germline, CDR1 is SGHAT and CDR2 is FQNNGV. The V end was cut by 6 bases, the J end by 1 base, with 19 bases between. The length of the CDR3 is 18 residues. This CDR3 is CASRTFLAAWSGANVLTF. CDR3 DNA sequence: TGTGCCAGCAGAACTTTCCTAGCCGCCTGGTCTGGGGCCAACGTCCTGACTTTC.

In its sample, this clone was seen a few times. The V and J genes are TRBV6-4 and TRBJ2-2, with 8 bases fitting TRBD2. The trim removed 3 bases at V and 4 bases at J, leaving 1 base unmatched. The CDR3 runs to 14 residues. The germline CDR1 and CDR2 sequences are MRHNA and SNTAGT. The CDR3 sequence: CASSEGTSTGELFF. The CDR3, as DNA: TGTGCCAGCAGTGAAGGGACTAGCACCGGGGAGCTGTTTTTT.

This clone has a handful of counts. The genes are TRBV28 and TRBJ1-2; no clear D. The CDR3 consists of 15 residues. The V and J ends lost 3 bases and 1 base respectively, with 12 bases between them. The germline CDR1 and CDR2 sequences are MDHEN and SYDVKM. CDR3 bases: TGTGCCAGCAGTTTGGAAGGAGCCATTAACTATGGCTACACCTTC. Translating it yields CASSLEGAINYGYTF.

This chain connects TRBV1 to TRBJ1-1; no DNA check was done on the table's D call, TRBD1. TRBV1 is described as a pseudogene. The CDR3 totals 13 residues. The CDR3 here is CTSRGRMNTEAFF. The CDR3 nucleotides read TGCACCAGCAGGGGGCGAATGAACACTGAAGCTTTCTTT.

The V and J genes are TRBV5-1 and TRBJ2-7; tentatively, D is TRBD1 or TRBD2 (5 bases each). Germline CDR1 reads SGHRS; CDR2 reads YFSETQ. V lost 5 bases and J lost 5, with 14 bases in between. This CDR3 is 13 amino acids long. The CDR3 loop reads CASSFQGSDEQYF. CDR3 in DNA: TGCGCCAGCAGTTTTCAGGGTAGCGACGAGCAGTACTTC.

V and J are TRBV5-1 and TRBJ2-7; the D gene is possibly TRBD2 (6 bases). CDR1 is SGHRS, CDR2 YFSETQ, per germline. V was cut by 0 bases and J by 4 bases, with 14 bases left in between. The CDR3 is 15 amino acids. The CDR3 spells CASSLDPGGLYEQYF. CDR3 sequence (DNA): TGCGCCAGCAGCTTGGACCCAGGAGGGTTGTACGAGCAGTACTTC.

V is TRBV10-3 and J is TRBJ2-3; D not resolved. Germline V CDR1 and CDR2: ENHRY, SYGVKD. This CDR3 has 11 amino acids. V was cut by 4 bases and J by 2 bases, with 1 base left in between. CDR3 sequence (DNA): TGTGCCATCAGTGCCACAGATACGCAGTATTTT. Its translation: CAISATDTQYF.

The rearrangement uses TRBV7-9 and TRBJ2-5; TRBD2 might be the D (6 bases). The CDR3 runs to 13 residues. The ends were cut back, 4 bases at V and 5 bases at J, with 11 bases in the middle. Germline CDR1 and CDR2: SEHNR and FQNEAQ (reference sequence). Here the CDR3 reads CASSSSDGETQYF. CDR3 DNA sequence: TGTGCCAGCAGCTCTAGCGACGGGGAGACCCAGTACTTC.

This clone was seen only a few times. V and J are TRBV6-4 and TRBJ2-7, with TRBD1 matching over 10 bases. The CDR3 sequence is 12 residues long. Germline V CDR1 and CDR2: MRHNA, SNTAGT. Trimming at V came to 9 bases and at J to 5 bases, leaving 4 bases not matched to a gene. The CDR3 DNA sequence: TGTGCCAGAGAGACAGGGGGCGACGAGCAGTACTTC. This gives the protein CARETGGDEQYF.

The sample holds a few counts of this clone. The rearrangement links TRBV6-5 to TRBJ2-6; no clear D. Trimming cost V 4 bases and J 2 bases, with 9 bases left between them. The CDR3 totals 15 residues. Germline V gives CDR1 MNHEY, CDR2 SVGAGI. The CDR3 DNA follows: TGTGCCAGCAGTTCCAGGAGAACTGGGGCCAACGTCCTGACTTTC. It yields the protein CASSSRRTGANVLTF.